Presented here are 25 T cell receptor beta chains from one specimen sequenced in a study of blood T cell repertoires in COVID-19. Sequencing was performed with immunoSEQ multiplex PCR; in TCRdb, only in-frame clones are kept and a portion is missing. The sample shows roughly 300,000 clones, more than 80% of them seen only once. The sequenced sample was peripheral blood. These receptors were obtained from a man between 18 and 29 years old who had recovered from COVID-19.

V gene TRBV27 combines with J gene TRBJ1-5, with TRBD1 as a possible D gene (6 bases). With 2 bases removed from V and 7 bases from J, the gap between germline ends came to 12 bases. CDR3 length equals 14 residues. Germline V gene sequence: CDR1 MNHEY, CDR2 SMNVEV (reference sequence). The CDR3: CASSLVAGGQPQHF. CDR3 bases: TGTGCCAGCAGTTTAGTTGCGGGGGGCCAGCCCCAGCATTTT.

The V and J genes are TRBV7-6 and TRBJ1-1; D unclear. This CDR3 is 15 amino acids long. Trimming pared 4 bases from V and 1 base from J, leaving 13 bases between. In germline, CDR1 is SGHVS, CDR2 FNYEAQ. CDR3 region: CASSSYREENTEAFF. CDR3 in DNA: TGTGCCAGCAGCTCCTACAGAGAAGAGAACACTGAAGCTTTCTTT.

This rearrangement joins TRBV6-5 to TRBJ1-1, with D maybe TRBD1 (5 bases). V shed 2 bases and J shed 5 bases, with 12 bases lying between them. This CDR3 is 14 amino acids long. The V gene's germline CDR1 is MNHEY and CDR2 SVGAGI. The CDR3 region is CASSYRSGVTEAFF. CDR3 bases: TGTGCCAGCAGTTACAGGTCGGGGGTGACTGAAGCTTTCTTT.

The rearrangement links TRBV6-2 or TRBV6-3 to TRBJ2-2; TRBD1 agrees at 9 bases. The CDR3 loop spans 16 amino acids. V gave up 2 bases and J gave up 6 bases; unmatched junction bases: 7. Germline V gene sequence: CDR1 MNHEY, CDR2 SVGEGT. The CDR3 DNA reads TGTGCCAGCAGTTACCCACGGGACAGGGTACCCGGGGAGCTGTTTTTT. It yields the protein CASSYPRDRVPGELFF.

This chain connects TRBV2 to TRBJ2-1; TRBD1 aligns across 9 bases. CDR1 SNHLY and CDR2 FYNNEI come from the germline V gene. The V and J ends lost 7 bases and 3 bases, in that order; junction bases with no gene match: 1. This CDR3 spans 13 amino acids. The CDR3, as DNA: TGTGCCAGCAAGGGACAGGGCTACAATGAGCAGTTCTTC. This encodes CASKGQGYNEQFF.

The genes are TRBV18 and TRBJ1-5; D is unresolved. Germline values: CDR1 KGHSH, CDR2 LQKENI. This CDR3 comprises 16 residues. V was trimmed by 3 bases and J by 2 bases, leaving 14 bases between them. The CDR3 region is CASSPKAGGGNQPQHF. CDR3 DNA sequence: TGTGCCAGCTCACCGAAGGCAGGAGGCGGCAATCAGCCCCAGCATTTT.

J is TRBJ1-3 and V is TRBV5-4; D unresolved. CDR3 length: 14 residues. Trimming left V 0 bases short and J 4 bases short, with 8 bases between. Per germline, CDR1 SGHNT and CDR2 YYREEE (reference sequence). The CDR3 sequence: CASSLETTGNTIYF. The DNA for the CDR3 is TGTGCCAGCAGCTTGGAAACGACAGGAAACACCATATATTTT.

DNA of the CDR3: TGTGCCAGCAGCTTGTACTCAGGGCCTGAAGCTTTCTTT. Amino acids: CASSLYSGPEAFF. The rearrangement joins TRBV5-8 to TRBJ1-1; tentative D call: TRBD1 (5 bases). Trimming removed 1 base at V and 6 bases at J, with 10 bases between. The germline CDR1 and CDR2 sequences are SGHTS and YDEGEE. The CDR3 consists of 13 residues.

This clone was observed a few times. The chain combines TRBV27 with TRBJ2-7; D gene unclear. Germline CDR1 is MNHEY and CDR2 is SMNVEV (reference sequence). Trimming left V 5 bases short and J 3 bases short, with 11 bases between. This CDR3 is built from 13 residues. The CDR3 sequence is CASSTRHLYEQYF. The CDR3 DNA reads TGTGCCAGCAGTACTCGACATCTCTACGAGCAGTACTTC.

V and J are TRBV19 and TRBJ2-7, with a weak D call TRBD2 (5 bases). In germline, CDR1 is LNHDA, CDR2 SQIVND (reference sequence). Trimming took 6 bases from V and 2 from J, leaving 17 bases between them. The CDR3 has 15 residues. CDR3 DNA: TGTGCCAGTAGCAGCGTGGGAGACTCTGCCTACGAGCAGTACTTC. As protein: CASSSVGDSAYEQYF.

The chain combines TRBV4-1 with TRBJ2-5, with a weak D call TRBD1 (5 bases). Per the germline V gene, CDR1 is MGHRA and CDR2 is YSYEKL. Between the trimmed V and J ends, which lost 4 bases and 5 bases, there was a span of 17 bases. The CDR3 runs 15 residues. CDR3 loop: CASSLETAFGETQYF. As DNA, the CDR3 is TGCGCCAGCAGCCTAGAGACAGCCTTCGGGGAGACCCAGTACTTC.

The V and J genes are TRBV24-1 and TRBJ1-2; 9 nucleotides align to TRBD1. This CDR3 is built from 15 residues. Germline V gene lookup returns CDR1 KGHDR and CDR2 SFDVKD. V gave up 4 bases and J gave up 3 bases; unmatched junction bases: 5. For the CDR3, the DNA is TGTGCCACCAGTGACCCCCGGACAGGGGACTATGGCTACACCTTC. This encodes CATSDPRTGDYGYTF.

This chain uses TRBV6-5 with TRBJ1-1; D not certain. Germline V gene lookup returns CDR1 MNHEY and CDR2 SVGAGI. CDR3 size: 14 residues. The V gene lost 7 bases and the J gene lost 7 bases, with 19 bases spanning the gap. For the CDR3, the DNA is TGTGCCAGCACCTCCACAACCTCTTCCAGTGAAGCTTTCTTT. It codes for CASTSTTSSSEAFF.

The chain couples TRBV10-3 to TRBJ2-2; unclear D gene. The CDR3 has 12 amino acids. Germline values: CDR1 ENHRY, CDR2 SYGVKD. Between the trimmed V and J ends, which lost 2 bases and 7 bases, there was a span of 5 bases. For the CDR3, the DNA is TGTGCCATCAGTGAGGGCGGCGGGGAGCTGTTTTTT. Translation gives CAISEGGGELFF.

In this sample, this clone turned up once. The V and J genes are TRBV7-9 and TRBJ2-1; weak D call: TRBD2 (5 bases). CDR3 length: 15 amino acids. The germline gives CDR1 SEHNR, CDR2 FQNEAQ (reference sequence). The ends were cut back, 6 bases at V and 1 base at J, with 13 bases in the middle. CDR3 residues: CASRRGLGSYNEQFF. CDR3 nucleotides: TGTGCCAGCAGACGCGGGTTGGGATCCTACAATGAGCAGTTCTTC.

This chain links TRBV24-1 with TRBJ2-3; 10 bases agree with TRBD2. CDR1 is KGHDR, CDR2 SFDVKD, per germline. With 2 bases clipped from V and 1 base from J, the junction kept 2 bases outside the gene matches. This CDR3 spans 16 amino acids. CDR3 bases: TGTGCCACCAGTGATTCCGGGACTAGCGGCACAGATACGCAGTATTTT. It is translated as CATSDSGTSGTDTQYF.

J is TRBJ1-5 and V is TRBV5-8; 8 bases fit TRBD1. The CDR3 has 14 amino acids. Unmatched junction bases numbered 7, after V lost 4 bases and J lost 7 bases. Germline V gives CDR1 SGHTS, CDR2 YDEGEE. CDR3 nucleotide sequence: TGTGCCAGCAGCCCAGGACAGGGTGGACAGCCCCAGCATTTT. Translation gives CASSPGQGGQPQHF.

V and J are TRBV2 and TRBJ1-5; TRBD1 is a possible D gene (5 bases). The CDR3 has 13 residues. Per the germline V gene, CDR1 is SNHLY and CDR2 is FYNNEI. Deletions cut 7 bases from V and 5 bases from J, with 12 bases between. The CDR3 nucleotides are TGTGCCAGCATGCGGACGGGGGATCAGCCCCAGCATTTT. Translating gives CASMRTGDQPQHF.

CDR3 in amino acids: CASSEAVLAGGLGEQYF. The CDR3 bases are TGTGCCAGCAGTGAAGCAGTACTAGCGGGGGGGCTTGGCGAGCAGTACTTC. The chain employs TRBV6-1 and TRBJ2-7; 13 nucleotides line up with TRBD2. The germline V gene has CDR1 MNHNS and CDR2 SASEGT. Trimming removed 0 bases from V and 6 bases from J; junction bases left unmatched: 8. The CDR3 runs to 17 residues.

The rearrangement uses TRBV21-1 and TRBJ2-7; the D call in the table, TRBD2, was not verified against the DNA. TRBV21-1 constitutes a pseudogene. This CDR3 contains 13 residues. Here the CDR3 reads CASSKVAFYEQYF. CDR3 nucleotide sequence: TGTGCCAGCAGCAAAGTAGCCTTCTACGAGCAGTACTTC.

DNA of the CDR3: TGTGCCAGTAGTGCAGATTTCTCGAACACTGAAGCTTTCTTT. This translates into CASSADFSNTEAFF. V gene TRBV19 combines with J gene TRBJ1-1; D unclear. This CDR3 spans 14 amino acids. With 5 bases removed from V and 1 base from J, the gap between germline ends came to 11 bases. Germline CDR1 LNHDA, CDR2 SQIVND (reference sequence).

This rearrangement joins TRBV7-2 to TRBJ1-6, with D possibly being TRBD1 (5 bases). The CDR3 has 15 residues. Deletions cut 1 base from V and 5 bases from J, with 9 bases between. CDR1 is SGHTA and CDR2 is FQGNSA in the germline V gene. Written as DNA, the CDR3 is TGTGCCAGCAGCTTAGGACAGACCAATAATTCACCCCTCCACTTT. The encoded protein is CASSLGQTNNSPLHF.

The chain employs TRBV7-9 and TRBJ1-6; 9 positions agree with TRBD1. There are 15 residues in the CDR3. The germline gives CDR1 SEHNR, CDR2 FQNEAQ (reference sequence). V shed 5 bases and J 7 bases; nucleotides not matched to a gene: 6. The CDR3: CASSPQGAFNSPLHF. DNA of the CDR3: TGTGCCAGCAGCCCACAGGGGGCCTTCAATTCACCCCTCCACTTT.

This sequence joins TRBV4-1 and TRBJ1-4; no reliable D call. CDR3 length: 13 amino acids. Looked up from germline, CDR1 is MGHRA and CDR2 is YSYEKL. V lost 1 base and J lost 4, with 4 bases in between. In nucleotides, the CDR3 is TGCGCCAGCAGCCAAGTCGGTAATGAAAAACTGTTTTTT. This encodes CASSQVGNEKLFF.

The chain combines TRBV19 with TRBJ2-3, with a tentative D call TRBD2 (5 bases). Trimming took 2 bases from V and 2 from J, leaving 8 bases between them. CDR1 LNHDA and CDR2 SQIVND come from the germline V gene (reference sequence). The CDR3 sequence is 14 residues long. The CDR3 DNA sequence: TGTGCCAGTAGTATAAACGGGAACACAGATACGCAGTATTTT. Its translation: CASSINGNTDTQYF.